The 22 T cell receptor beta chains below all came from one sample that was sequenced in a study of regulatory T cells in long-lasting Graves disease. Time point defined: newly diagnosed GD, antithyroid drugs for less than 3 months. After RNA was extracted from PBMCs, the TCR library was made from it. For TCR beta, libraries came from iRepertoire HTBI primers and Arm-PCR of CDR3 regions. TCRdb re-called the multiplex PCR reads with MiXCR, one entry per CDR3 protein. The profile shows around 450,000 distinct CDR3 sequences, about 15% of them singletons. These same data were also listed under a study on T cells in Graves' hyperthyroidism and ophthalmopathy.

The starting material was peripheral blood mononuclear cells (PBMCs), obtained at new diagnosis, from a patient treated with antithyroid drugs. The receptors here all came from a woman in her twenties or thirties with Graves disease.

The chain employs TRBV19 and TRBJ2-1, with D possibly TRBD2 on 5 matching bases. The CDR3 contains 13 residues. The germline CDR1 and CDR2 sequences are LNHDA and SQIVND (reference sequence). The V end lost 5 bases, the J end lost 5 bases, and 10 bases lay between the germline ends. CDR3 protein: CASSLQRDNEQFF. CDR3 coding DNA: TGTGCCAGTAGTCTCCAGAGGGACAATGAGCAGTTCTTC.

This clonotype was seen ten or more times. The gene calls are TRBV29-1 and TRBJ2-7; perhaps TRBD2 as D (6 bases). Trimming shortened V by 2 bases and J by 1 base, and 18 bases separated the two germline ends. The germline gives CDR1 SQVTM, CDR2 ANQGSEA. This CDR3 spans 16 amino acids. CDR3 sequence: CSVEFHGTDESYEQYF. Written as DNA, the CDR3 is TGCAGCGTTGAATTTCACGGGACTGATGAATCCTACGAGCAGTACTTC.

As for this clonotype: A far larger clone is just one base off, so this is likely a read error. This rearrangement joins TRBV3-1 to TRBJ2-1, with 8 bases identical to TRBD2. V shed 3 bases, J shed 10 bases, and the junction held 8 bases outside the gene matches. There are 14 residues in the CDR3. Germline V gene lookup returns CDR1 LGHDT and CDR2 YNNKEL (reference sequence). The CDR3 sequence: CASSHGGRRYEQFF. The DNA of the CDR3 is TGTGCCAGCAGCCATGGCGGGAGGAGATACGAGCAGTTCTTC.

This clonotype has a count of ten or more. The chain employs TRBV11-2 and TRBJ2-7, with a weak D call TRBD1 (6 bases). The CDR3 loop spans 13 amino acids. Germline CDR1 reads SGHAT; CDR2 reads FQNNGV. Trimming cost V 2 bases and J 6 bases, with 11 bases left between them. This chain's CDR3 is CASSLTGTVEQYF. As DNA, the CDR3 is TGTGCCAGCAGCTTAACAGGGACCGTCGAGCAGTACTTC. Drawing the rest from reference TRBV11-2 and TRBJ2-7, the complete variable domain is EAGVAQSPRYKIIEKRQSVAFWCNPISGHATLYWYQQILGQGPKLLIQFQNNGVVDDSQLPKDRFSAERLKGVDSTLKIQPAKLEDSAVYLCASSLTGTVEQYFGPGTRLTVT.

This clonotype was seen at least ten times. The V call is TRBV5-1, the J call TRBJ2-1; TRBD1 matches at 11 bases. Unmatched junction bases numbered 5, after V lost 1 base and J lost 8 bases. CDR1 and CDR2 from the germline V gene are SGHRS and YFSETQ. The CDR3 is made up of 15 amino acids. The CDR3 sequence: CASSLTWTGGHEQFF. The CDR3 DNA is TGCGCCAGCAGCTTGACCTGGACAGGGGGCCATGAGCAGTTCTTC.

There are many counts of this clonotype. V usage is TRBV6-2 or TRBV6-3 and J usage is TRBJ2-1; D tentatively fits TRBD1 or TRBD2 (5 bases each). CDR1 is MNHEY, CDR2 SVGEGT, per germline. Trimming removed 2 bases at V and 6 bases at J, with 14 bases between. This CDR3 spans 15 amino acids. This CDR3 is CASSYGWGRGNEQFF. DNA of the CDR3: TGTGCCAGCAGTTACGGTTGGGGACGGGGCAATGAGCAGTTCTTC.

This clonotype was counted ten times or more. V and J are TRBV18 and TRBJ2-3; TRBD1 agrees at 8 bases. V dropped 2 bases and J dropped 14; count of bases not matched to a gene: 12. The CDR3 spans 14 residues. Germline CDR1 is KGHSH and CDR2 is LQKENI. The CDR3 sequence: CASSPSGQEKRGYF. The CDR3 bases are TGTGCCAGCTCACCATCGGGACAGGAGAAACGTGGGTATTTT. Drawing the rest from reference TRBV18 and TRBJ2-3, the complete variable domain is NAGVMQNPRHLVRRRGQEARLRCSPMKGHSHVYWYRQLPEEGLKFMVYLQKENIIDESGMPKERFSAEFPKEGPSILRIQQVVRGDSAAYFCASSPSGQEKRGYFGPGTRLTVL.

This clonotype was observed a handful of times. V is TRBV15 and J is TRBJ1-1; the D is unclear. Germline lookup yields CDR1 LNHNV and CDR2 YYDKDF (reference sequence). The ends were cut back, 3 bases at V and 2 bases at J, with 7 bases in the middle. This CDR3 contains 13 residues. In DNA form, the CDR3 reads TGTGCCACCAGCAGGGAGGGTAACACTGAAGCTTTCTTT. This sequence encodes CATSREGNTEAFF.

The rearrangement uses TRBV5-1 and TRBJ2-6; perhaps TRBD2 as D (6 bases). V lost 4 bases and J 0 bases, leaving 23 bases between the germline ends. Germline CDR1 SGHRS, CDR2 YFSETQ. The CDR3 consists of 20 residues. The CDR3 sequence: CASSPLGVRGSGSGANVLTF. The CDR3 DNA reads TGCGCCAGCAGCCCTCTCGGGGTGCGGGGCTCCGGCTCTGGGGCCAACGTCCTGACTTTC.

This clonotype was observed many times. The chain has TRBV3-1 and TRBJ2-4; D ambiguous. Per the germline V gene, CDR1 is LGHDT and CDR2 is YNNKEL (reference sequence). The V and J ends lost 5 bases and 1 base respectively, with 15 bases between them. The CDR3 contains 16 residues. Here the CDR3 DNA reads TGTGCCAGCAGCGTCTCGCTTACCTCTGCCAAAAACATTCAGTACTTC. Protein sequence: CASSVSLTSAKNIQYF.

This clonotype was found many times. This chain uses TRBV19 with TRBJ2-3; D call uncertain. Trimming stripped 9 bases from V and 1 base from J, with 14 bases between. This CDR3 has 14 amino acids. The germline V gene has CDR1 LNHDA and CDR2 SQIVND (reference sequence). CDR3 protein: CASRSKGRTDTQYF. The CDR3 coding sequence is TGTGCCAGCCGATCTAAAGGGCGCACAGATACGCAGTATTTT.

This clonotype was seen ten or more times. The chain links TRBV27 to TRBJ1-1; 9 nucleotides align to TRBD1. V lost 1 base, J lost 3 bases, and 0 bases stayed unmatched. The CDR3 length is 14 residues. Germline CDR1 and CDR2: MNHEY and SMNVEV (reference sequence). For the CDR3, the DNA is TGTGCCAGCAGTTTATGGGACAGGGACACTGAAGCTTTCTTT. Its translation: CASSLWDRDTEAFF.

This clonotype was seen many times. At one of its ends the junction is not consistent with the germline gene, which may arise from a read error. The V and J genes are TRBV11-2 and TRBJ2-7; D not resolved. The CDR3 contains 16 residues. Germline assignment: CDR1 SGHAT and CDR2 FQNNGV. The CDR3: CASSPNPWHLRYEQYF. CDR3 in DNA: TGCGCCAGCAGTCCCAACCCTTGGCACTTGAGGTACGAGCAGTACTTC. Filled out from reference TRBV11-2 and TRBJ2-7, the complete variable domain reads EAGVAQSPRYKIIEKRQSVAFWCNPISGHATLYWYQQILGQGPKLLIQFQNNGVVDDSQLPKDRFSAERLKGVDSTLKIQPAKLEDSAVYLCASSPNPWHLRYEQYFGPGTRLTVT.

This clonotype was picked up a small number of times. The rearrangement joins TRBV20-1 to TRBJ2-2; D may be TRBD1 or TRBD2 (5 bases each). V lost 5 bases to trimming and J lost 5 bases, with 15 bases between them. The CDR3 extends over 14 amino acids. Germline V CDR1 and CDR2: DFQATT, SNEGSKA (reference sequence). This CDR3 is CSAPRGQNTGELFF. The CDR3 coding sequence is TGCAGTGCTCCACGGGGCCAAAATACCGGGGAGCTGTTTTTT.

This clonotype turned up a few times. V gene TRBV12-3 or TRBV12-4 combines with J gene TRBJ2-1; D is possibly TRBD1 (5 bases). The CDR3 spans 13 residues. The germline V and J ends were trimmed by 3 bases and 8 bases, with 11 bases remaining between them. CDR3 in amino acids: CASSFRGLDEQFF. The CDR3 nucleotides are TGTGCCAGCAGTTTTAGGGGTCTGGATGAGCAGTTCTTC.

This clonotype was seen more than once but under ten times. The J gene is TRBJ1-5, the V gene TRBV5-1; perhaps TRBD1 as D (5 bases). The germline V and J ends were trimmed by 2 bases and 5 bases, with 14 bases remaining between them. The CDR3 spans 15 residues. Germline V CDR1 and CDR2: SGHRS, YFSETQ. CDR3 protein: CASSLSGGSYQPQHF. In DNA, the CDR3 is TGCGCCAGCAGCTTAAGCGGGGGGAGTTATCAGCCCCAGCATTTT.

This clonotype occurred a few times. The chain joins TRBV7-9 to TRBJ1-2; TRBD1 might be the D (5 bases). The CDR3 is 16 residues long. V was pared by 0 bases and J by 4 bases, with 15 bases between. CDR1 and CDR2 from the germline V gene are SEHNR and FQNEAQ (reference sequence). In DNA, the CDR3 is TGTGCCAGCAGCTTAGCTTCGGGGGAGGCTCTCTATGGCTACACCTTC. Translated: CASSLASGEALYGYTF.

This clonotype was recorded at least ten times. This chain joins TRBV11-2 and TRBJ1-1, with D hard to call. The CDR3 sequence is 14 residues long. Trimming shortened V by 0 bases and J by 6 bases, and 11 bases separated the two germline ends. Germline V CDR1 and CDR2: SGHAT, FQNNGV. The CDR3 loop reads CASSLDGVTPEAFF. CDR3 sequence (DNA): TGTGCCAGCAGCTTAGATGGGGTAACCCCTGAAGCTTTCTTT.

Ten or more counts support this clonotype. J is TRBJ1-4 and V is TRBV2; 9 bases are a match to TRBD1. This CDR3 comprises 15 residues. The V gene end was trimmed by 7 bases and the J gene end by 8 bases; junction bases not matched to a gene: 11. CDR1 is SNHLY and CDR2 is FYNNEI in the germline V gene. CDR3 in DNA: TGTGCCAGCAATCTGGACAGGGGCGTTGGCGAAAAACTGTTTTTT. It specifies CASNLDRGVGEKLFF. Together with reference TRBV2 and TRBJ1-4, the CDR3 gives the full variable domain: EPEVTQTPSHQVTQMGQEVILRCVPISNHLYFYWYRQILGQKVEFLVSFYNNEISEKSEIFDDQFSVERPDGSNFTLKIRSTKLEDSAMYFCASNLDRGVGEKLFFGSGTQLSVL.

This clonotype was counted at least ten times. CDR3: CASSDTRGEYEQYF. In nucleotides, the CDR3 is TGTGCCAGCAGCGACACTCGAGGGGAGTACGAGCAGTACTTC. The V gene is TRBV28, the J gene TRBJ2-7; D may correspond to TRBD1 or TRBD2 (5 bases each). Per germline, CDR1 MDHEN and CDR2 SYDVKM. The CDR3 has 14 amino acids. Trimming stripped 6 bases from V and 4 bases from J, with 16 bases between.

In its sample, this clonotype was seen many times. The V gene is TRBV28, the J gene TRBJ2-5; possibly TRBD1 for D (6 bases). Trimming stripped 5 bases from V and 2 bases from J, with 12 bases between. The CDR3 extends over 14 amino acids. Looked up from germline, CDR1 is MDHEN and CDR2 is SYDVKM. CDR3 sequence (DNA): TGTGCCAGCAGTCCACCGACAGGACAAGAGACCCAGTACTTC. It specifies CASSPPTGQETQYF.

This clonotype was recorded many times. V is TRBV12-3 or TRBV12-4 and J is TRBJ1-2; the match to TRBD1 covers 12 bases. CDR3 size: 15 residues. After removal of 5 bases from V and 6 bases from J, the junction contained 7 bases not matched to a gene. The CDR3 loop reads CASSPGGTGGDGYTF. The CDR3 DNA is TGTGCCAGCAGTCCCGGGGGGACAGGGGGCGATGGCTACACCTTC.